This T cell receptor beta chain was observed in a study of blood T cell repertoires in COVID-19. CDR3 length equals 13 residues. V lost 3 bases, J lost 1 base, and 6 bases lay in between. CDR1 is SGDLS, CDR2 YYNGEE, per germline. TCRdb's copy holds only in-frame clones and misses some; the assay was immunoSEQ multiplex PCR. The data show 200,000 or so clones, about 85% seen once. The sample taken for sequencing was peripheral blood. The J gene is TRBJ2-3, the V gene TRBV9; D possibly corresponds to TRBD2 (5 bases). The receptor was derived from a man aged 65 to 79 with active or convalescent COVID-19. The CDR3 loop reads CASSGGGTDTQYF. For the CDR3, the DNA is TGTGCCAGCAGCGGGGGAGGCACAGATACGCAGTATTTT.